This T cell receptor beta chain was sequenced during a study of cytomegalovirus exposure and HLA in healthy donors. Germline V gene lookup returns CDR1 SNHLY and CDR2 FYNNEI. This CDR3 is built from 15 residues. The V and J ends lost 7 bases and 3 bases, in that order; junction bases with no gene match: 12. This clone has a handful of counts. Primers for the PCR totalled 60 Vbeta and 13 Jbeta. Using immunoSEQ multiplex PCR, the repertoire was profiled, and TCRdb retains in-frame clones only, with some absent. The data show 160,000 or so clones, around four fifths seen once. This clonotype originated in a woman between 50 and 59 years old in good health and CMV-seronegative. V is TRBV2 and J is TRBJ2-7; TRBD1 matches 7 bases. The sample taken for sequencing was PBMCs. The CDR3, as DNA: TGTGCCAGCACAAGTACCGGGACAGCCTACTACGAGCAGTACTTC. Amino acid sequence: CASTSTGTAYYEQYF.